The T cell receptor beta chain described here comes from a study of blood T cell repertoires in COVID-19. Looking at the study overall: Spain, Italy and the United States supplied samples that represented acute and convalescent COVID-19.

The CDR3 spans 16 residues. Germline loops: CDR1 WNHNN, CDR2 SYGVQD (reference sequence). V shed 0 bases, J shed 5 bases, and the junction held 3 bases outside the gene matches. All enrollees were about 18 to 100 years old and from 20 to 25 US areas. Authors' data handling: The authors estimated nucleated cell counts from reference gene primer amplification. Assay used: immunoSEQ multiplex PCR; TCRdb lists only in-frame clones, some missing. That table is the source of V, J and clone size, and D and trimming were worked out from the DNA. Of about 140,000 clones in the sample, roughly 86% are singletons; the top ten hold around 3.2%.

This TCR came from a woman between 50 and 59 years old with acute COVID-19. This chain links TRBV10-1 with TRBJ2-5, with TRBD2 matching 13 bases. What was sequenced was PBMCs or T cells enriched from blood (not recorded which). This chain's CDR3 is CASSESGLAGQETQYF. In nucleotides, the CDR3 is TGCGCCAGCAGTGAGTCGGGACTAGCGGGACAGGAGACCCAGTACTTC.